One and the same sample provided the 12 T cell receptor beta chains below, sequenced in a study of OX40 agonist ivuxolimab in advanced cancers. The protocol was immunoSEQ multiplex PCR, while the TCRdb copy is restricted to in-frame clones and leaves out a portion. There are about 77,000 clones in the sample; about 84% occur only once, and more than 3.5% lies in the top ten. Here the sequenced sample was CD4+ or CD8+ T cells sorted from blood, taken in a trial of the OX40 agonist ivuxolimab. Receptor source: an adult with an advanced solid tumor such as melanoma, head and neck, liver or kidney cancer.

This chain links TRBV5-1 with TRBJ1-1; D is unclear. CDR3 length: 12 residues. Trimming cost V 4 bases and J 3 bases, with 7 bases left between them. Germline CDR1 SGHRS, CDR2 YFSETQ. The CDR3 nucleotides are TGCGCCAGCAGCCCCACATACACTGAAGCTTTCTTT. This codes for CASSPTYTEAFF.

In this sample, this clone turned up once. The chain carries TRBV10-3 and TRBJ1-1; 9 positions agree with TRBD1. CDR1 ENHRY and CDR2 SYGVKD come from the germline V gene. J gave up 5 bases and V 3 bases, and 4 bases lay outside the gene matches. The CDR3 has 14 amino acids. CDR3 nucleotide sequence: TGTGCCATCAGTGAACAGGGGGCCGGGACTGAAGCTTTCTTT. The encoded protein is CAISEQGAGTEAFF.

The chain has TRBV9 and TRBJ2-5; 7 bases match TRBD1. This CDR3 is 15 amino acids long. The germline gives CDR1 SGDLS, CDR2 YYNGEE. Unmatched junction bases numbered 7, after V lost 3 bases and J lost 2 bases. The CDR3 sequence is CASSETTGVQETQYF. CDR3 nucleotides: TGTGCCAGCAGCGAAACCACAGGGGTTCAAGAGACCCAGTACTTC. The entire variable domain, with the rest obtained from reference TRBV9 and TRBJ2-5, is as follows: DSGVTQTPKHLITATGQRVTLRCSPRSGDLSVYWYQQSLDQGLQFLIQYYNGEERAKGNILERFSAQQFPDLHSELNLSSLELGDSALYFCASSETTGVQETQYFGPGTRLLVL.

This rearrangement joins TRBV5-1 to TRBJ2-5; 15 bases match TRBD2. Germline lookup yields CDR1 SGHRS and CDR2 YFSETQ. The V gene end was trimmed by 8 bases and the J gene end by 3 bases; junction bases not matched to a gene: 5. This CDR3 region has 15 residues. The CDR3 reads CARGTSGGSKETQYF. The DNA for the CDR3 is TGCGCCAGAGGGACTAGCGGGGGGTCTAAAGAGACCCAGTACTTC.

In nucleotides, the CDR3 is TGTGCCAGCAGCGCCTCCGGGACTACTGGGACCCAGTACTTC. Protein product: CASSASGTTGTQYF. V is TRBV7-7 and J is TRBJ2-5, with 7 bases fitting TRBD2. The V segment lost 5 bases and the J segment 7 bases; nucleotides outside the gene matches: 10. This CDR3 is built from 14 residues. Per germline, CDR1 SSHAT and CDR2 FNYEAQ (reference sequence).

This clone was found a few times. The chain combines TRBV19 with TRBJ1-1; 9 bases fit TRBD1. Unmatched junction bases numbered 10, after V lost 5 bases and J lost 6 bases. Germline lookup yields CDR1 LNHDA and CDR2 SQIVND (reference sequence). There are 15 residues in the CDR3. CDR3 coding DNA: TGTGCCAGTAGTGTTACAGGGGGCGTATACCCTGAAGCTTTCTTT. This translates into CASSVTGGVYPEAFF.

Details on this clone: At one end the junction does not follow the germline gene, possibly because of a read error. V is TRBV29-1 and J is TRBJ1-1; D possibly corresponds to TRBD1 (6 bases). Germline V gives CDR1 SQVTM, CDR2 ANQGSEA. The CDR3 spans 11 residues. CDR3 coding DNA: TGTGTTTCTGGGACATCGAGTGAAGCTTTCTTT. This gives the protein CVSGTSSEAFF.

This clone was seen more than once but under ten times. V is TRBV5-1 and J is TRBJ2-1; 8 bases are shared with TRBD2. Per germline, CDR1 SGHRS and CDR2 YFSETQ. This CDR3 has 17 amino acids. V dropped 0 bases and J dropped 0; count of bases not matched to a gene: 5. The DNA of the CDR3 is TGCGCCAGCAGCTTGGGTACGGGGGGGCGCTCCTACAATGAGCAGTTCTTC. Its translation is CASSLGTGGRSYNEQFF.

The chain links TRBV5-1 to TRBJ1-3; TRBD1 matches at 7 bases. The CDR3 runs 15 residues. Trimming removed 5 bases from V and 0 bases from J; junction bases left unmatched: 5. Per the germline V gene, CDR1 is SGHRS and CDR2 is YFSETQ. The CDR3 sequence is CASRETGFSGNTIYF. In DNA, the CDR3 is TGCGCCAGCAGAGAGACAGGGTTCTCTGGAAACACCATATATTTT.

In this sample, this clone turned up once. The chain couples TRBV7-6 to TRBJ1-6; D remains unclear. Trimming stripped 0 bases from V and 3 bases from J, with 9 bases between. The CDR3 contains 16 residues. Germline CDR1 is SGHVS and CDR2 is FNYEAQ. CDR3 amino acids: CASSLAPTSYNSPLHF. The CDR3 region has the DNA TGTGCCAGCAGCTTAGCTCCCACAAGCTATAATTCACCCCTCCACTTT.

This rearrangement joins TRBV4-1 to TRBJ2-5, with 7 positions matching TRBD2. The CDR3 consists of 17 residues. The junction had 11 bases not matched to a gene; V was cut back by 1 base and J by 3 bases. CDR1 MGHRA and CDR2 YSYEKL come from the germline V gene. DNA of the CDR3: TGCGCCAGCAGCCAAGCGATTGAGGCGGCGGGGGAAGAGACCCAGTACTTC. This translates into CASSQAIEAAGEETQYF.

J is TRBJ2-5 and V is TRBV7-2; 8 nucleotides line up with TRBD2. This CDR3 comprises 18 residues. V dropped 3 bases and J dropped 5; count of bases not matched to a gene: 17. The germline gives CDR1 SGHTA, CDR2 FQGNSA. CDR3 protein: CASSFDAVSGTLGETQYF. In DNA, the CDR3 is TGTGCCAGCAGCTTCGACGCCGTTAGCGGGACCCTTGGGGAGACCCAGTACTTC.